This TCR beta chain is from a study of blood T cell repertoires in COVID-19. In the study overall: The study drew acute and convalescent COVID-19 samples from the United States, Italy and Spain.

The CDR3 is 13 amino acids. Germline values: CDR1 SSHAT, CDR2 FNYEAQ (reference sequence). Deletions cut 1 base from V and 2 bases from J, with 5 bases between. As handled by the study authors: Amplification from reference gene primers served as the basis for estimated nucleated cell counts. Here immunoSEQ multiplex PCR was the method, and the copy in TCRdb shows in-frame clones only, minus some. V and J calls and clone size are as listed in that table; D and trimming were resolved from the DNA. Of about half a million clones listed, roughly nine tenths are singletons. Recovered status in Cohort 3 required two negative PCRs, clearance, or symptom resolution.

The sequence derives from a woman aged 60-70 years who had recovered from COVID-19. The sample was PBMCs or T cells enriched from blood (not recorded which). The chain links TRBV7-7 to TRBJ2-5; D remains ambiguous. The CDR3 sequence is CASSLVSQETQYF. DNA of the CDR3: TGTGCCAGCAGCTTAGTGTCGCAAGAGACCCAGTACTTC.